Shown below are 10 T cell receptor beta chains from a single sample sequenced in a study of T-cell reconstitution after alpha-beta-depleted transplantation in children (dated by TCRdb to about 2016). The treatment or condition label here, explained by the study, means: allogeneic hematopoietic cell transplantation with graft depleted of TCRalphabeta T cells and CD19 B cells. The method was PCR. Instrument used: Illumina HiSeq 2500. TCR libraries were prepared with molecular barcoding, using unique molecular identifiers to normalize TCRbeta repertoire quantification. TCRdb reworked the public reads: Q25 trimming with fastp, MiXCR clone assembly, productive beta chains retained. Each entry merges the rows of one CDR3 protein and shows their most common DNA and genes. This sample gives 75,000 to 80,000 distinct CDR3 sequences in total; around 18% of them show up just once. 51% of the sample comes from the top ten.

The sequenced sample was PBMCs, mostly from graft donor cells, obtained 360 days after TCRalphabeta/CD19-depleted stem cell transplant. These receptors originate from a male patient aged 2-10 years who had a stem cell transplant for acute lymphoblastic leukemia, so the T cells may come from the graft donor.

In DNA, the CDR3 is TGTGCCAGCAGTTACGGGGGCCACGAGCAGTACTTC. Translated, it gives CASSYGGHEQYF. The chain has TRBV6-5 and TRBJ2-7; tentative D call: TRBD1 (6 bases). V gave up 2 bases and J gave up 5 bases, with 7 bases separating them. CDR3 size: 12 residues. Germline V gene sequence: CDR1 MNHEY, CDR2 SVGAGI.

This sequence joins TRBV29-1 and TRBJ1-1, with 7 nucleotides matching TRBD1. The CDR3 covers 12 residues. With 4 bases clipped from V and 4 bases from J, the junction kept 3 bases outside the gene matches. Germline V CDR1 and CDR2: SQVTM, ANQGSEA. The CDR3: CSVVSGGTEAFF. CDR3 sequence (DNA): TGCAGCGTTGTGTCAGGGGGCACTGAAGCTTTCTTT.

V gene TRBV20-1 combines with J gene TRBJ2-7; D gene uncertain. Deletions cut 0 bases from V and 2 bases from J, with 11 bases between. The CDR3 is 14 residues long. The V gene's germline CDR1 is DFQATT and CDR2 SNEGSKA (reference sequence). The CDR3 coding sequence is TGCAGTGCTAGAGATCAGGCCAGGACCTACGAGCAGTACTTC. This translates into CSARDQARTYEQYF.

The V and J genes are TRBV2 and TRBJ2-3; D uncertain. This CDR3 region has 15 residues. Germline CDR1 and CDR2: SNHLY and FYNNEI. V gave up 2 bases and J gave up 0 bases, with 9 bases separating them. The CDR3 nucleotides are TGTGCCAGCAGTGAATGGGCCGTTAGCACAGATACGCAGTATTTT. This translates into CASSEWAVSTDTQYF.

This clonotype was seen more than once but under ten times. The chain joins TRBV6-5 to TRBJ2-1, with 14 bases fitting TRBD2. V lost 0 bases and J lost 5; bases outside the gene matches: 3. Germline-derived CDR1 and CDR2 are MNHEY and SVGAGI. The CDR3 is made up of 17 amino acids. This CDR3 reads CASSYSGTSGSDNEQFF. The CDR3 region has the DNA TGTGCCAGCAGTTACTCGGGGACTAGCGGGAGCGACAATGAGCAGTTCTTC.

V is TRBV20-1 and J is TRBJ2-7; perhaps TRBD2 as D (5 bases). V was clipped by 3 bases and J by 6 bases, with 12 bases between them. CDR1 is DFQATT and CDR2 is SNEGSKA in the germline V gene (reference sequence). The CDR3 runs 12 residues. CDR3 in amino acids: CSASYGVGEQYF. The CDR3 DNA follows: TGCAGTGCTAGTTACGGGGTTGGCGAGCAGTACTTC.

The chain uses TRBV12-3 or TRBV12-4 and TRBJ2-7; D is possibly TRBD2 (5 bases). CDR3 size: 14 residues. V was trimmed by 4 bases and J by 9 bases, leaving 19 bases between them. The CDR3, as DNA: TGTGCCAGCAGTTCCTACATTCGGGGATGGTGGCAGTACTTC. Translated, it gives CASSSYIRGWWQYF.

This clonotype was counted at least ten times. This rearrangement joins TRBV29-1 to TRBJ1-1, with no clear D. The germline V gene encodes CDR1 SQVTM and CDR2 ANQGSEA. Trimming cost V 6 bases and J 1 base, with 9 bases left between them. The CDR3 extends over 12 amino acids. CDR3 nucleotide sequence: TGCAGCGTGTCGGCAGGGAACACTGAAGCTTTCTTT. Translating it yields CSVSAGNTEAFF.

The chain recombines TRBV4-2 with TRBJ2-5; 9 positions agree with TRBD2. This CDR3 is 14 amino acids long. Germline CDR1 LGHNA, CDR2 YNFKEQ. V shed 5 bases, J shed 4 bases, and the junction held 5 bases outside the gene matches. In DNA form, the CDR3 reads TGTGCCAGCAGCAGTAGCGGGGGCTTAGAGACCCAGTACTTC. Translation gives CASSSSGGLETQYF.

This clonotype appeared a few times. This chain uses TRBV9 with TRBJ1-1, with D unresolved. The V gene lost 0 bases and the J gene lost 0 bases, with 6 bases spanning the gap. Germline CDR1 reads SGDLS; CDR2 reads YYNGEE. This CDR3 region has 14 residues. CDR3 DNA sequence: TGTGCCAGCAGCGTAGTACGGTTGAACACTGAAGCTTTCTTT. This gives the protein CASSVVRLNTEAFF.